A selection of T cell receptor beta chains follows, all from one sample in a study of blood T cell repertoires in COVID-19. Produced via immunoSEQ multiplex PCR; TCRdb's table is partial and in-frame only. The table shows about 310,000 clones, with roughly 86% occurring only once. The material sequenced was PBMCs or T cells enriched from blood (not recorded which). The source is a woman in her twenties or thirties who had recovered from COVID-19. CDR3s include the opening cysteine and the closing phenylalanine or tryptophan. A D gene is named only where the DNA matches it firmly. Rows may omit the clone size; those that give it use once, few, many or a size class.

TRBJ1-3,TRBD1,NA,TRBV5-6,CASSPRGPGSGNTIYF,TGTGCCAGCAGTCCGAGGGGGCCTGGCTCTGGAAACACCATATATTTT
TRBJ2-3,NA,NA,TRBV6-2/TRBV6-3,CASSYSSTQYF,TGTGCCAGCAGTTACTCCTCTACGCAGTATTTT
TRBJ1-1,NA,NA,TRBV7-3,CASSPRQILNTEAFF,TGTGCCAGCAGCCCAAGACAGATTTTAAACACTGAAGCTTTCTTT
TRBJ2-3,TRBD2,NA,TRBV12-5,CASGASGEDTQYF,TGTGCTAGTGGCGCTAGCGGGGAAGATACGCAGTATTTT
TRBJ1-4,TRBD1,NA,TRBV5-1,CASSRGGEGEKLFF,TGCGCCAGCAGCCGAGGGGGCGAGGGTGAAAAACTGTTTTTT
TRBJ2-7,NA,once,TRBV27,CASSLDRTSYEQYF,TGTGCCAGCAGTTTAGACAGGACGTCCTACGAGCAGTACTTC
TRBJ1-3,NA,once,TRBV28,CASSTPAVSGNTIYF,TGTGCCAGCAGCACCCCGGCGGTGTCGGGAAACACCATATATTTT
TRBJ1-6,NA,once,TRBV6-5,CASSYPASGSPLHF,TGTGCCAGCAGTTATCCAGCCTCAGGTTCACCCCTCCACTTT
TRBJ1-4,TRBD1,NA,TRBV11-2,CASSAPGTANEKLFF,TGTGCCAGCAGCGCCCCCGGGACAGCTAATGAAAAACTGTTTTTT
TRBJ2-1,TRBD2,NA,TRBV4-3,CASSQDWTSWGEQFF,TGCGCCAGCAGCCAAGATTGGACTAGCTGGGGTGAGCAGTTCTTC